This T cell receptor beta chain was identified during a study of human T cells and chemical hapten exposure. Time point: patch test 1, 2 weeks after DPC sensitization. The treatment is: therapeutic diphenylcyclopropenone sensitization with weekly scalp DPC. This clonotype was counted a few times. Each CDR3 protein gets one entry after TCRdb re-called the RACE reads with MiXCR. The top ten hold more than 1.3% of the sample, which has some 120,000 distinct CDR3 sequences, roughly 12% seen once. Sequencing used whole blood, obtained in connection with sensitization to the hapten diphenylcyclopropenone (DPC). This TCR derives from a woman between 50 and 59 years old with alopecia areata. Some clones in this sample may be carry-over from other donors' samples.

CDR3 protein: CASSPPGFNQPQHF. The CDR3, as DNA: TGTGCCAGCTCACCACCGGGATTCAATCAGCCCCAGCATTTT. The V call is TRBV18, the J call TRBJ1-5; D is undetermined. Between the trimmed V and J ends, which lost 0 bases and 3 bases, there was a span of 6 bases. The CDR3 has 14 amino acids. CDR1 and CDR2 (germline): KGHSH, LQKENI.